This T cell receptor (beta chain) was retrieved from a study of T cell responses to AZD1222 COVID-19 vaccine. Study findings and constraints: Dominant CD4 TCR responses targeted spike regions 160-218 and 743-854. Among spike-specific TCRs, nearly half reportedly target unmutated variant regions. Just 5 to 7 people given AZD1222 tested seropositive at baseline.

Second-dose recipients at about 4 or about 12 weeks were treated as one pooled group. Measured with immunoSEQ multiplex PCR; TCRdb has only the in-frame clones, and not every one. The sample includes about 88,000 clones, roughly 91% of them seen just once. Turning to this clone: Antigen: not known.

CDR1 and CDR2 (germline): SGHTA, FQGNSA. The CDR3 extends over 13 amino acids. Trimming pared 5 bases from V and 5 bases from J, leaving 12 bases between. The specimen comprised peripheral blood, sampled 28 days after the second AZD1222 dose. This clonotype originated in an adult who received the AZD1222 COVID-19 vaccine. The chain recombines TRBV7-2 with TRBJ1-2; D is perhaps TRBD1 (5 bases). CDR3 DNA sequence: TGTGCCAGCAGCGTCCCCAAGGGGTATGGCTACACCTTC. Residues: CASSVPKGYGYTF.